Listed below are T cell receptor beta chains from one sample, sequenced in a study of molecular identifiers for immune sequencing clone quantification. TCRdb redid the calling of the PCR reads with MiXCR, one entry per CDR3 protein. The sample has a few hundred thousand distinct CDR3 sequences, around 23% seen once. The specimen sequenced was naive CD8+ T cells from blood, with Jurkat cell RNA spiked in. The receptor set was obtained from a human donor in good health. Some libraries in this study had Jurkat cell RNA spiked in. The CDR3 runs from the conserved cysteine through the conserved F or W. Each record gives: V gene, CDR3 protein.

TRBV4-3	CASSQGRGNTGELFF
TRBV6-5	CASSYSLQGGSEALF
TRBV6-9	CASRGRGRIEQYF
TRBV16	CASSQSRQLNQPQHF
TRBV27	CASSRVGPPRMDQSIQYF
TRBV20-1	CSASPRDAATKIYSNQPQHF
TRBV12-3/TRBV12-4	CAISRGTPRNTIYF
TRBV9	CASRGRGGGTGELFF
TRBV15	CATSRVPFSGTWGEQYF
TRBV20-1	CSAQSRSSYEQYF
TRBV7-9	CASSSRLAGIQETQYF
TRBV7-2	CASSHRDRARYEQYF
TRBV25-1	CASTPRTSPLEQYF
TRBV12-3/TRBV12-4	CASSFEGRFYEQYF
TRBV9	CASSVDSGGLKKYF
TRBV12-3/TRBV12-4	CASSPAGQSGELFF
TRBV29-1	CSVEGFNYGYTF
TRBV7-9	CASSLDHPTEAGEKLFF
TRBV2	CATRMNREANTEAFF
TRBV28	CASSRSGRGTGELFF
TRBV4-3	CASSQVLAETQYF
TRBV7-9	CASSLSEGQGNQPQHF
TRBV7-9	CASSHRELYEQYF
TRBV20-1	CSATKLAGNYNEQFF
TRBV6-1	CASGGTGGSGELFF
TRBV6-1	CANRERLAGGPSDTQYF
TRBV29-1	CSVESTGVGNNEQFF
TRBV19	CASSTASRGLNTEAFF
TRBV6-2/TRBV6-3	CASSYWSWGRNQPQHF
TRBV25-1	CASSDTPNEQFF
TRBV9	CASSVADSSYNEQFF
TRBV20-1	CSARDRDRASYEQYF
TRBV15	CATSRPLAGGFGEQFF
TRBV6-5	CASSYSLLAGGQGDTQYF
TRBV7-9	CASSPSGPQYQPQHF
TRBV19	CASSTGTGLSYNEQFF
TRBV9	CASSATWGQGEKLFF
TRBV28	CASSLLRGYEQYF
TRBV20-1	CGTRNPGTAGQETQYF
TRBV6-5	CASSYAPGQPYEQYF
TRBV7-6	CASSLAVGQYNSPLHF
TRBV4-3	CASSPEGGGRTVAFF
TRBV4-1	CASRTSGRADTQYF
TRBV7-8	CASSWDGGLNTEAFF
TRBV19	CATLQTTSGYKSGELFF
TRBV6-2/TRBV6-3	CASSYSRLEETQYF
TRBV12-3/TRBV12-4	CASTGGLNTEAFF
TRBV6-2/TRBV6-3	CASSYSTDRGIYEQFF
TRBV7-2	CASSALHSYNEQFF